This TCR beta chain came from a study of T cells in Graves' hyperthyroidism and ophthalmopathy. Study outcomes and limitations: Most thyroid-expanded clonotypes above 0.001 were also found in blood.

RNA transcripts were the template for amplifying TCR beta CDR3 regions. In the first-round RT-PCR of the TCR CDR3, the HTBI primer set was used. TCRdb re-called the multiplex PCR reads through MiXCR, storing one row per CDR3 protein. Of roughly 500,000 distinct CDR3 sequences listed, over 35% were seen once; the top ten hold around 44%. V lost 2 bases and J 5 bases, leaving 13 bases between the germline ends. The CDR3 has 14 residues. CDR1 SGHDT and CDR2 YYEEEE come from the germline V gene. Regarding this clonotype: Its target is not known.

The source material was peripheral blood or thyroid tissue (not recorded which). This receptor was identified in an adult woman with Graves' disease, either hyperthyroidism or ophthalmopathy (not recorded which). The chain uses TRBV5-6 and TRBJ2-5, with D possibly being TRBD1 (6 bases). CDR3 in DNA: TGTGCCAGCAGCTTATTAGGCCAGGGGGAGACCCAGTACTTC. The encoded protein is CASSLLGQGETQYF. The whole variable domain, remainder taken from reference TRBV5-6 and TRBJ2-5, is DAGVTQSPTHLIKTRGQQVTLRCSPKSGHDTVSWYQQALGQGPQFIFQYYEEEERQRGNFPDRFSGHQFPNYSSELNVNALLLGDSALYLCASSLLGQGETQYFGPGTRLLVL.